This note documents a single T cell receptor beta chain sequence. Antigen unknown. V gave up 4 bases and J gave up 6 bases; unmatched junction bases: 3. The CDR3 totals 13 residues. Germline CDR1 SGHRS, CDR2 YFSETQ. The sample comes from a study of T cell responses to AZD1222 COVID-19 vaccine. Assay: immunoSEQ multiplex PCR; the TCRdb copy retains only in-frame clones and omits some. Here the sample spans under 200,000 clones, about 92% being singletons. Notes on the study in general: Donors were mostly white British, more females; clonal diversity possibly underestimated.

Source: peripheral blood, taken 28 days after the second dose of the MenACWY control vaccine. The source of this sequence is an adult who received the MenACWY meningococcal vaccine as a control. The chain joins TRBV5-1 to TRBJ2-2; 7 positions agree with TRBD1. The CDR3 region has the DNA TGCGCCAGCAGCCCCGGGACAGCCGGGGAGCTGTTTTTT. Translation gives CASSPGTAGELFF. Full variable domain (remainder filled in from reference TRBV5-1 and TRBJ2-2): KAGVTQTPRYLIKTRGQQVTLSCSPISGHRSVSWYQQTPGQGLQFLFEYFSETQRNKGNFPGRFSGRQFSNSRSEMNVSTLELGDSALYLCASSPGTAGELFFGEGSRLTVL.